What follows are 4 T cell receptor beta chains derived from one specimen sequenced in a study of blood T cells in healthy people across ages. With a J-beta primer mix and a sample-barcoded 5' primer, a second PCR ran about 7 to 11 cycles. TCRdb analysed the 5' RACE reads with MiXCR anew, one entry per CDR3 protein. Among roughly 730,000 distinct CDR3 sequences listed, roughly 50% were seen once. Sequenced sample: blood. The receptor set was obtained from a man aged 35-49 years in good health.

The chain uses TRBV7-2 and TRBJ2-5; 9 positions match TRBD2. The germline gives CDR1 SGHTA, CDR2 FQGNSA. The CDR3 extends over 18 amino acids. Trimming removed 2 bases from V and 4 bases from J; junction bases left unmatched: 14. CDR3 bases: TGTGCCAGCAGCTTACTTTCCCGGGGCGGGAGGGCCGTAGAGACCCAGTACTTC. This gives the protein CASSLLSRGGRAVETQYF.

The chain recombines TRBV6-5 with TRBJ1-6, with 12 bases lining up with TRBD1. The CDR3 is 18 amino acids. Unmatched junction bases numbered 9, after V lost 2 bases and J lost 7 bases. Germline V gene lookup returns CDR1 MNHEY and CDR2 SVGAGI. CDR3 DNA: TGTGCCAGCAGTTACGGGACAGGGGGCATCGGAATAAATTCACCCCTCCACTTT. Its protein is CASSYGTGGIGINSPLHF.

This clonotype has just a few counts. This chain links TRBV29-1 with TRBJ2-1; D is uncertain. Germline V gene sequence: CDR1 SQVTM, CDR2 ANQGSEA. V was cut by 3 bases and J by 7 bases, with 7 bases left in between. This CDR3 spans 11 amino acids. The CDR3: CSVEGPNEQFF. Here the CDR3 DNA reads TGCAGCGTTGAGGGCCCAAATGAGCAGTTCTTC.

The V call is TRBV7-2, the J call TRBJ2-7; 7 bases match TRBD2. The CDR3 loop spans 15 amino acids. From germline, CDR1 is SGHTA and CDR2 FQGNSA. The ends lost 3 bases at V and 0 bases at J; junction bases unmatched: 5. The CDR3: CASSFGRESSYEQYF. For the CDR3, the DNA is TGTGCCAGCAGCTTTGGGCGGGAGAGCTCCTACGAGCAGTACTTC.